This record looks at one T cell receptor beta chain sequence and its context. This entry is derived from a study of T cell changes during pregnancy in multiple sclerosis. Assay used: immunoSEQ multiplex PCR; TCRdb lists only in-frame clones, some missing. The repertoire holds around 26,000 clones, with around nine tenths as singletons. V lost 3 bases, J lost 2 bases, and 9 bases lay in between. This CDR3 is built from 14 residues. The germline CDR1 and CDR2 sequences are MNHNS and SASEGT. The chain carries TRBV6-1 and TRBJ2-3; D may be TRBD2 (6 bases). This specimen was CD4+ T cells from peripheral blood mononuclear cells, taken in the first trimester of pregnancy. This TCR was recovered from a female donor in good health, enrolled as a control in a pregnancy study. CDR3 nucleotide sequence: TGTGCCAGCAGTGATGGGGGGATCACAGATACGCAGTATTTT. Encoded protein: CASSDGGITDTQYF.